This T cell receptor (beta chain) was observed in a study of control samples from healthy donors and cancer patients. This CDR3 has 16 amino acids. Germline loops: CDR1 SEHNR, CDR2 FQNEAQ (reference sequence). The V end was cut by 5 bases, the J end by 3 bases, with 19 bases between. Using immunoSEQ multiplex PCR, the repertoire was profiled, and TCRdb retains in-frame clones only, with some absent. Here the sample spans tens of thousands of clones, approximately 90% being singletons. The sequenced material came from blood. The chain employs TRBV7-9 and TRBJ1-1; D may be TRBD1 (5 bases). The receptor was derived from a woman aged 18-29 years in good health. CDR3 residues: CASSIGTDFGDTEAFF. The CDR3 nucleotides read TGTGCCAGCAGCATCGGGACCGACTTTGGGGACACTGAAGCTTTCTTT.